The 6 T cell receptor beta chains below come from one sample, sequenced in a study of shared T cell receptors in the human thymus. Assay used: immunoSEQ multiplex PCR; TCRdb lists only in-frame clones, some missing. Of some 760,000 clones in the sample, approximately 85% were seen once. The same data also went into a second study, on human thymus T cells.

Sequenced material: thymocytes. Receptors originate from a girl under two years old with a congenital heart defect.

The gene calls are TRBV9 and TRBJ2-5; 9 nucleotides align to TRBD2. The CDR3 is made up of 18 amino acids. The ends lost 4 bases at V and 5 bases at J; junction bases unmatched: 18. Looked up from germline, CDR1 is SGDLS and CDR2 is YYNGEE. CDR3 sequence: CASSTPRLPGTSMETQYF. As DNA, the CDR3 is TGTGCCAGCAGCACACCTCGGCTCCCCGGGACTAGCATGGAGACCCAGTACTTC.

There are a few counts of this clone. The V gene is TRBV20-1, the J gene TRBJ1-4, with D hard to call. CDR1 is DFQATT, CDR2 SNEGSKA, per germline (reference sequence). This CDR3 region has 11 residues. V was clipped by 6 bases and J by 8 bases, with 10 bases between them. CDR3: CSARRPEKLFF. The CDR3 bases are TGCAGTGCCCGGAGACCCGAAAAACTGTTTTTT.

This chain links TRBV7-9 with TRBJ2-1; 9 bases line up with TRBD1. In germline, CDR1 is SEHNR, CDR2 FQNEAQ (reference sequence). V shed 8 bases, J shed 4 bases, and the junction held 3 bases outside the gene matches. This CDR3 comprises 13 residues. DNA for the CDR3: TGTGCCAGCGGGACAGGGACTTACAATGAGCAGTTCTTC. This codes for CASGTGTYNEQFF.

The J gene is TRBJ2-7, the V gene TRBV5-1, with TRBD1 as a possible D gene (5 bases). The CDR3 has 15 amino acids. CDR1 and CDR2 from the germline V gene are SGHRS and YFSETQ. V was cut by 3 bases and J by 3 bases, with 16 bases left in between. CDR3 DNA: TGCGCCAGCAGCTCCCAAGGACCCCAGGGCTACGAGCAGTACTTC. This codes for CASSSQGPQGYEQYF.

This clone showed up just once. CDR3 DNA sequence: TGTGCCAGCAGCTTTGGAGGGCAGATTGAAGCTTTCTTT. Its translation is CASSFGGQIEAFF. The chain recombines TRBV7-6 with TRBJ1-1; D remains unclear. Trimming cost V 3 bases and J 7 bases, with 12 bases left between them. The germline V gene has CDR1 SGHVS and CDR2 FNYEAQ. The CDR3 runs to 13 residues.

The chain has TRBV6-5 and TRBJ1-2; D call uncertain. The CDR3 covers 14 residues. Trimming left V 2 bases short and J 7 bases short, with 14 bases between. Germline loops: CDR1 MNHEY, CDR2 SVGAGI. The CDR3 here is CASSYPGQPGGYTF. DNA for the CDR3: TGTGCCAGCAGTTACCCAGGCCAACCCGGTGGCTACACCTTC.